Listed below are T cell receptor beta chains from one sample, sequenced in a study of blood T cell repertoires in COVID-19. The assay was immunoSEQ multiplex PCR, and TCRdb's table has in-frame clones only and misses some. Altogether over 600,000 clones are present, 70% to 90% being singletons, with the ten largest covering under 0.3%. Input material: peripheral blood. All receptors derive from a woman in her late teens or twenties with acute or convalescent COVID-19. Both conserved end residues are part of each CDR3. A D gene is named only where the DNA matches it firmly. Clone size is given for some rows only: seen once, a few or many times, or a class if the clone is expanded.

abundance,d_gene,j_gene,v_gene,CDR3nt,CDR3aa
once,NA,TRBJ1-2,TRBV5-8,TGTGCCAGCAGTCGCAGGAACTATGGCTACACCTTC,CASSRRNYGYTF
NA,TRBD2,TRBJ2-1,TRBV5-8,TGTGCCAGCAGATTTCTAGCGGGGGAGCCATCCTACAATGAGCAGTTCTTC,CASRFLAGEPSYNEQFF
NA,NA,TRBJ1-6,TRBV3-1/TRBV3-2,TGTGCCAGCAGCCAAGTCCAGGGGAGCTCCTATAATTCACCCCTCCACTTT,CASSQVQGSSYNSPLHF
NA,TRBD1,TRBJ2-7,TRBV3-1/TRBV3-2,TGTGCCAGCAGCCAAGTACATACAGGGGCCTACGAGCAGTACTTC,CASSQVHTGAYEQYF
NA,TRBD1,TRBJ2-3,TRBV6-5,TGTGCCAGCAGCCGGACAGGGGGCGGGGCAGATACGCAGTATTTT,CASSRTGGGADTQYF
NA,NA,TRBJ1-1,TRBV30,TGTGCCGGGTCGACAGGTTCGAACACTGAAGCTTTCTTT,CAGSTGSNTEAFF
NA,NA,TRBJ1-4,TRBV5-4,TGTGCCAGCAGCTTCAGCGCAACTAATGAAAAACTGTTTTTT,CASSFSATNEKLFF
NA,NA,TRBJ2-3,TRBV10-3,TGTGCCATCAGTGAGTCGAGGCCGGAAAGCACAGATACGCAGTATTTT,CAISESRPESTDTQYF
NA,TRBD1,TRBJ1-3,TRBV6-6,TGTGCCAGCAGTTACTCGGACAGGACCATATATTTT,CASSYSDRTIYF
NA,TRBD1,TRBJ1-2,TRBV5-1,TGCGCCAGCAAGGGACAGTCTAACTATGGCTACACCTTC,CASKGQSNYGYTF
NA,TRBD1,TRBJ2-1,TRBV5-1,TGCGCCAGCAGCGGACAGGGGGTGAATGAGCAGTTCTTC,CASSGQGVNEQFF
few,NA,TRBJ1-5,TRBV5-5,TGTGCCAGCAGCCCCGCGCAGGGGATTCCTCAGCCCCAGCATTTT,CASSPAQGIPQPQHF
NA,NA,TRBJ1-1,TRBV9,TGTGCCAGCAGCGTAGATGAGAGGAACACTGAAGCTTTCTTT,CASSVDERNTEAFF
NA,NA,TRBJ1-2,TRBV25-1,TGTGCCAGCAGTGAATCAGGGTTTCCCTTATATGGCTACACCTTC,CASSESGFPLYGYTF
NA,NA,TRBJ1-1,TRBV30,TGTGCCTGGAGTATTCAGGAGAACACTGAAGCTTTCTTT,CAWSIQENTEAFF
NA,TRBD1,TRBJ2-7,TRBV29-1,TGCAGCGTTGAAGATACAGGGACAGACTACGAGCAGTACTTC,CSVEDTGTDYEQYF
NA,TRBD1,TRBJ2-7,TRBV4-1,TGCGCCAGCAGCCATAGACAGGGGCCCTCCTACGAGCAGTACTTC,CASSHRQGPSYEQYF
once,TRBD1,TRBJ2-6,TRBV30,TGTGCCTGGAGTGTACGGGGGATGGGACAGGGGGCACCTGGGGCCAACGTCCTGACTTTC,CAWSVRGMGQGAPGANVLTF
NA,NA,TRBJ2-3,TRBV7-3,TGTGCCAGCAGCCCCCTAGGCCCTACAGATACGCAGTATTTT,CASSPLGPTDTQYF
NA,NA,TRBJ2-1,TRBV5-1,TGCGCCAGCAGCCCCTTGGGAGGGGGGGCCAAGAGGAATGAGCAGTTCTTC,CASSPLGGGAKRNEQFF
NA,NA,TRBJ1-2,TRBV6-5,TGTGCCAGCAGTTACACAGAAGCATCCGGTGGCTACACCTTC,CASSYTEASGGYTF
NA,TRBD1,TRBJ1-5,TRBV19,TGTGCCAGTAACATCCGGGACAGGGGAAGCAACGGCAATCAGCCCCAGCATTTT,CASNIRDRGSNGNQPQHF
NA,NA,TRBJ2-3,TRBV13,TGTGCCAGCAGCTTCAGAGGTCTTGGGACAGATACGCAGTATTTT,CASSFRGLGTDTQYF
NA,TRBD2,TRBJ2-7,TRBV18,TGTGCCAGCTCACCATACTCCCCTAGCGGGGGGTTGTCCTACGAGCAGTACTTC,CASSPYSPSGGLSYEQYF
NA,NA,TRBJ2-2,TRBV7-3,TGTGCCAGCAGCTTAAATGTACCAGCGTCGACCGGGGAGCTGTTTTTT,CASSLNVPASTGELFF
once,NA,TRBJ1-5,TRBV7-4,TGTGCCAGCAGCTTAGAGGTCCTGAGACACACTAGCAATCAGCCCCAGCATTTT,CASSLEVLRHTSNQPQHF
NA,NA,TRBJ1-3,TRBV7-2,TGTGCCAGCAGCATGCGTGTGGGCGCGGGAAACACCATATATTTT,CASSMRVGAGNTIYF
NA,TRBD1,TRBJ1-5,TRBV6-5,TGTGCCAGCAGTTACTCTTCAGGGGGAACTCAGCCCCAGCATTTT,CASSYSSGGTQPQHF
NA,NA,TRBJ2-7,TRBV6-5,TGTGCCAGCAGACAACAGGGTTCGGGCGAGCAGTACTTC,CASRQQGSGEQYF
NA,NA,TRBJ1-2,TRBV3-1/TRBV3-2,TGTGCCAGCAGTCAGGGGCAGAGAGCTTATGGCTACACCTTC,CASSQGQRAYGYTF
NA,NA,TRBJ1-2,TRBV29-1,TGCAGCGTGTCCGATGGCTACACCTTC,CSVSDGYTF
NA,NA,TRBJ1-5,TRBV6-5,TGTGCCAGCAGTCAACAGGAAAATCAGCCCCAGCATTTT,CASSQQENQPQHF
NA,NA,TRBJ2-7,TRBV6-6,TGTGCCAGCAGTTACTCCAGGACTGCCTCCTACGAGCAGTACTTC,CASSYSRTASYEQYF
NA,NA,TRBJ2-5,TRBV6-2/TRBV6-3,TGTGCCAGCAGTACAGTGGGCGATGAGACCCAGTACTTC,CASSTVGDETQYF
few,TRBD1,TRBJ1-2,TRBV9,TGTGCCAGCAGCGTAGCGACAGGGGTAGGCTACACCTTC,CASSVATGVGYTF
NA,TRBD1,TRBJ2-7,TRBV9,TGTGCCAGCAGCGTAATGGGGACAGGGGCTGACGAGCAGTACTTC,CASSVMGTGADEQYF
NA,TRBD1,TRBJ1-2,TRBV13,TGTGCCAGCAGCTTAGGCCCTCAGGGGGCCGGCTATGGCTACACCTTC,CASSLGPQGAGYGYTF
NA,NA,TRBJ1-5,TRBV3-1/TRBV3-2,TGTGCCAGCAGCCAAGGTGGCAGTTATAGCAATCAGCCCCAGCATTTT,CASSQGGSYSNQPQHF
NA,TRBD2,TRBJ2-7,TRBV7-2,TGTGCCAGCAGCCCGAGAGGCGGGGGAATCTACGAGCAGTACTTC,CASSPRGGGIYEQYF
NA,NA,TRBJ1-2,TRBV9,TGTGCCAGCAGCAACCGGGACTCATACTATGGCTACACCTTC,CASSNRDSYYGYTF
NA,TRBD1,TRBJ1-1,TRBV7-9,TGTGCCAGCAGCTTACCGGGACAGGGGATGGCTTTCTTT,CASSLPGQGMAFF
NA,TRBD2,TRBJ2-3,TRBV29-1,TGCAGCGTTGAAGGAGGGACTAGAGGGGTCCCAGATACGCAGTATTTT,CSVEGGTRGVPDTQYF
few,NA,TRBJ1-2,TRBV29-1,TGCAGCGTTGATGGACAGCGACCCTATGGCTACACCTTC,CSVDGQRPYGYTF
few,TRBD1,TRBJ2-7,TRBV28,TGTGCCAGCAGTTTTCTTCCGGGACAGGGGGCGTTCTCCGAGCAGTACTTC,CASSFLPGQGAFSEQYF
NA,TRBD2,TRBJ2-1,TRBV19,TGTGCCAGTAGTATTCCAGCGGGGGGGCCGAGGGATGAGCAGTTCTTC,CASSIPAGGPRDEQFF
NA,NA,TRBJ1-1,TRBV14,TGTGCCAGCAGCCCAAGGGGCAGTTATACTGAAGCTTTCTTT,CASSPRGSYTEAFF
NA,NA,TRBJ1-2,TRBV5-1,TGCGCCAGCAGCAGGGGTGGACAGCGAATCAACTATGGCTACACCTTC,CASSRGGQRINYGYTF
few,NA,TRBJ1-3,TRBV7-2,TGTGCCAGCAGCTTAGGGGGGGGAGGGAGGTTCCCCGGAAACACCATATATTTT,CASSLGGGGRFPGNTIYF
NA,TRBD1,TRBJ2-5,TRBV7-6,TGTGCCAGCAACGACAGGGCCCAAGAGACCCAGTACTTC,CASNDRAQETQYF
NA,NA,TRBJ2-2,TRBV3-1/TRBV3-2,TGTGCCAGCAGCCAAGGAGGGATAGCCGGGGAGCTGTTTTTT,CASSQGGIAGELFF
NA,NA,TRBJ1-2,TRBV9,TGTGCCAGCAGCGTAGACAGGGATGGCTACACCTTC,CASSVDRDGYTF
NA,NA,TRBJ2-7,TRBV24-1,TGTGCCACCAGTGACAGGGTCTACGAGCAGTACTTC,CATSDRVYEQYF
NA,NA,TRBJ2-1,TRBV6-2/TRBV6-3,TGTGCCAGCAGCCGAGGGGGGGCTTTCGCAGATGAGCAGTTCTTC,CASSRGGAFADEQFF
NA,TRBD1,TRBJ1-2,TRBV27,TGTGCCAGCAGCAGAGACAGGGGGCGCAGTGGCTACACCTTC,CASSRDRGRSGYTF
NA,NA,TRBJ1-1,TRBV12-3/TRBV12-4,TGTGCCAGCAGTTTCGGAGGAACGACTGAAGCTTTCTTT,CASSFGGTTEAFF